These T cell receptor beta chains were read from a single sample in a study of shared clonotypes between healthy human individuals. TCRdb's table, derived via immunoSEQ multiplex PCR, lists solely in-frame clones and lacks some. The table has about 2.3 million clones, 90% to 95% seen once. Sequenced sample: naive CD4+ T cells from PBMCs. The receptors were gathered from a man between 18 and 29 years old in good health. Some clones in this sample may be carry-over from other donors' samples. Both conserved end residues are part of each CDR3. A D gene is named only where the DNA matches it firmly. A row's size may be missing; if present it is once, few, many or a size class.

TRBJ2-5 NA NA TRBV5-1 TGTGCCAGCAGCTTTCCTTTTGGAGAGACCCAGTACTTC CASSFPFGETQYF
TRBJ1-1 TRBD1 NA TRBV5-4 TGTGCCAGCAGCCTACATCCTACGGACCCAGGGGGGGCTTTCTTT CASSLHPTDPGGAFF
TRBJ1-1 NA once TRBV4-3 TGCGCCAGCAGCCAAGAGTCTTGGGGCGTGAACACTGAAGCTTTCTTT CASSQESWGVNTEAFF
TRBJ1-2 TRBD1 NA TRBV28 TGTGCCAGCAGTTCGGGACAGGGGGCTCGCTATGGCTACACCTTC CASSSGQGARYGYTF
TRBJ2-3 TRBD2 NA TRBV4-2 TGTGCCAGCAGCCAAGAGGGACTAGCGGGAGTTGGCACAGATACGCAGTATTTT CASSQEGLAGVGTDTQYF
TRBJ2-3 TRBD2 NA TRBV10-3 TGTGCCATCAGTGGGACTAGCGCAATCTCAGATACGCAGTATTTT CAISGTSAISDTQYF
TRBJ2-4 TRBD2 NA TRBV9 TGTGCCAGCAGCATAGCGGGAGGGCCCAAAAACATTCAGTACTTC CASSIAGGPKNIQYF
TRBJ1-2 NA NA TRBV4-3 TGCGCCAGCAGCCAAGATCTTGGCATCTGCGGCTACACCTTC CASSQDLGICGYTF
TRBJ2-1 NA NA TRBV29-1 TGCAGCGTTGGCCGGGACTTATCCTACAATGAGCAGTTCTTC CSVGRDLSYNEQFF
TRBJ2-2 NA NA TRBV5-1 TGCGCCAGCAACAACCCACGGTCGAACACCGGGGAGCTGTTTTTT CASNNPRSNTGELFF
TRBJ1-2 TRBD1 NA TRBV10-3 TGTGCCAGCTCGACAGGGGGCTTCTATGGCTACACCTTC CASSTGGFYGYTF
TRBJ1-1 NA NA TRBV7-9 TGTGCCAGCAGCGCATTCTTAGGTGAGGCTGAAGCTTTCTTT CASSAFLGEAEAFF